Here is one T cell receptor (beta chain) with its context. What it binds is unknown. Primers: 60 Vbeta forward and 13 Jbeta reverse. Libraries were prepared by immunoSEQ multiplex PCR; TCRdb keeps only in-frame clonotypes and omits some of them. Seen in this sample are 80,000 to 100,000 clones; the ten most common clones hold about 3.4%. This sample stems from a study of cytomegalovirus exposure and HLA in healthy donors. At the level of the study: There were 100 million to 120 million unique TCR beta sequences, drawn from some 180 million T cells, in an earlier analysis. HLA-typed donors were the source of about 85 million unique TCRs, which an early data release held. Whole-study results and caveats: Three CMV-associated chains proved CMV antigen-specific in vitro.

At collection, donors were nominally healthy, but unrecorded immune exposures were probable. The sequencing sample was made of PBMCs. The source is a young woman in good health and CMV-seronegative.

CDR3 in amino acids: CASSFDSDNQPQHF. The DNA for the CDR3 is TGCGCCAGCAGCTTCGACAGCGACAATCAGCCCCAGCATTTT. The rearrangement links TRBV5-1 to TRBJ1-5, with D maybe TRBD1 (5 bases). CDR3 length: 14 residues. Germline CDR1 reads SGHRS; CDR2 reads YFSETQ. V was clipped by 2 bases and J by 3 bases, with 9 bases between them.